Below are 26 T cell receptor beta chains sequenced from a single sample in a study of stem cell transplantation in POMP-related autoinflammatory disease. TCRdb's table, derived via immunoSEQ multiplex PCR, lists solely in-frame clones and lacks some. The sample shows roughly 68,000 clones, approximately 91% of them seen only once. The material sequenced was CD4+ T cells from PBMCs, taken after stem cell transplantation. These receptors were obtained from a human patient with POMP-related autoinflammation and immune dysregulation (PRAID). Some T cells may be supplied by the graft donor.

The chain joins TRBV28 to TRBJ2-7; D is uncertain. Per germline, CDR1 MDHEN and CDR2 SYDVKM. V dropped 3 bases and J dropped 5 bases, with 11 bases sitting between them. The CDR3 runs 13 residues. This CDR3 reads CASSLGPWDEQYV. CDR3 bases: TGTGCCAGCAGTTTGGGCCCCTGGGACGAGCAGTACGTC.

The chain couples TRBV7-9 to TRBJ2-1, with 11 bases lining up with TRBD2. This CDR3 spans 15 amino acids. The junction had 8 bases not matched to a gene; V was cut back by 5 bases and J by 8 bases. Germline lookup yields CDR1 SEHNR and CDR2 FQNEAQ (reference sequence). The CDR3 DNA reads as TGTGCCAGCAGCCCTGCTAGCGGGAGGTTGTATGAGCAGTTCTTC. Protein sequence: CASSPASGRLYEQFF.

J is TRBJ1-1 and V is TRBV4-1, with no clear D. With 4 bases removed from V and 3 bases from J, the gap between germline ends came to 15 bases. Germline CDR1 MGHRA, CDR2 YSYEKL. This CDR3 is built from 15 residues. The CDR3 sequence: CASSRIILGYTEAFF. CDR3 coding DNA: TGCGCCAGCAGCCGAATTATTCTGGGGTACACTGAAGCTTTCTTT.

The chain combines TRBV6-1 with TRBJ1-2; D possibly corresponds to TRBD1 (6 bases). CDR1 and CDR2 from the germline V gene are MNHNS and SASEGT. The V end lost 6 bases, the J end lost 8 bases, and 16 bases lay between the germline ends. The CDR3 totals 13 residues. The CDR3 loop reads CASSDTGLSGYTF. The CDR3 coding sequence is TGTGCCAGCAGCGATACAGGGCTATCGGGCTACACCTTC.

The sample holds a few counts of this clone. V is TRBV6-5 and J is TRBJ2-1; D is unresolved. The CDR3 is 14 residues long. Trimming stripped 5 bases from V and 4 bases from J, with 12 bases between. The germline gives CDR1 MNHEY, CDR2 SVGAGI. CDR3 DNA: TGTGCCAGCAGTCCTAGGAATTCTTACAATGAGCAGTTCTTC. Its translation is CASSPRNSYNEQFF.

The chain uses TRBV12-3 or TRBV12-4 and TRBJ2-7, with no clear D. CDR3 size: 13 residues. Trimming removed 2 bases from V and 5 bases from J, with 10 bases in between. This CDR3 reads CASSLFLGNEQYF. CDR3 nucleotide sequence: TGTGCCAGCAGTTTATTCCTAGGAAACGAGCAGTACTTC.

The count of this clone is one. The chain is built from TRBV6-5 and TRBJ2-5; D might be TRBD2 (7 bases). Germline-derived CDR1 and CDR2 are MNHEY and SVGAGI. V shed 0 bases and J shed 0 bases, with 8 bases lying between them. This CDR3 has 15 residues. The CDR3 region has the DNA TGTGCCAGCAGTTACTCGGGGGGGCACCAAGAGACCCAGTACTTC. Protein: CASSYSGGHQETQYF.

The V call is TRBV27, the J call TRBJ2-1; 8 bases line up with TRBD1. The CDR3 length is 15 residues. V shed 0 bases, J shed 7 bases, and the junction held 5 bases outside the gene matches. Per germline, CDR1 MNHEY and CDR2 SMNVEV (reference sequence). The CDR3 is CASSLSGRGRNEQFF. Here the CDR3 DNA reads TGTGCCAGCAGTTTATCGGGCAGGGGGCGTAATGAGCAGTTCTTC.

The chain employs TRBV29-1 and TRBJ2-3, with D tentatively TRBD1 or TRBD2 (5 bases each). CDR3 length: 15 residues. Germline V lookup: CDR1 SQVTM, CDR2 ANQGSEA. V lost 1 base and J lost 1, with 12 bases in between. CDR3 DNA sequence: TGCAGCGTTGAAGTCGGGGCAGGAGGCACAGATACGCAGTATTTT. As protein: CSVEVGAGGTDTQYF.

This chain uses TRBV6-5 with TRBJ2-3; D is undetermined. Germline V lookup: CDR1 MNHEY, CDR2 SVGAGI. The germline V and J ends were trimmed by 7 bases and 1 base, with 15 bases remaining between them. There are 15 residues in the CDR3. The chain's CDR3 is CASTPGRWGTDTQYF. As DNA, the CDR3 is TGTGCCAGCACCCCCGGGCGTTGGGGCACAGATACGCAGTATTTT.

As DNA, the CDR3 is TGTGCCAGCAGCCAATCGACAAACACTGAAGCTTTCTTT. Its protein product is CASSQSTNTEAFF. The chain links TRBV16 to TRBJ1-1; D gene unclear. CDR1 KGHSY and CDR2 FQNENV come from the germline V gene. Trimming cost V 0 bases and J 2 bases, with 4 bases left between them. This CDR3 spans 13 amino acids.

The rearrangement uses TRBV21-1 and TRBJ2-7. TRBV21-1 is flagged as a pseudogene. CDR3 length: 13 amino acids. In DNA form, the CDR3 reads TGTGCCAGCAGCCCCCGACCCAGTGTGGAGCAGTACTTC. It encodes CASSPRPSVEQYF.

The rearrangement links TRBV29-1 to TRBJ2-2; no clear D gene. Germline loops: CDR1 SQVTM, CDR2 ANQGSEA. This CDR3 is 14 amino acids long. V lost 2 bases and J 2 bases, leaving 9 bases between the germline ends. The CDR3 spells CSVELRPNTGELFF. The CDR3 coding sequence is TGCAGCGTTGAATTGCGGCCTAACACCGGGGAGCTGTTTTTT.

V and J are TRBV19 and TRBJ2-1; D is unresolved. Trimming stripped 5 bases from V and 3 bases from J, with 5 bases between. CDR1 and CDR2 (germline): LNHDA, SQIVND (reference sequence). The CDR3 runs 12 residues. The CDR3: CASSLDYNEQFF. The CDR3 DNA is TGTGCCAGTAGTTTGGACTACAATGAGCAGTTCTTC.

CDR3 loop: CASSAKGNTEAFF. The CDR3 coding sequence is TGTGCCAGCAGTGCGAAGGGAAACACTGAAGCTTTCTTT. The J gene is TRBJ1-1, the V gene TRBV12-3 or TRBV12-4, with D unresolved. Trimming cost V 5 bases and J 2 bases, with 9 bases left between them. CDR3 length equals 13 residues.

This chain joins TRBV7-6 and TRBJ1-1, with a weak D call TRBD1 (6 bases). Germline lookup yields CDR1 SGHVS and CDR2 FNYEAQ. Trimming took off 1 base at V and 1 base at J, with 16 bases between the two ends. The length of the CDR3 is 17 residues. CDR3 nucleotide sequence: TGTGCCAGCAGCTTAGGAGGGGGTTTCGAGGCGAACACTGAAGCTTTCTTT. Encoded protein: CASSLGGGFEANTEAFF.

This sequence joins TRBV27 and TRBJ2-3, with D unresolved. This CDR3 region has 13 residues. Trimming took off 10 bases at V and 0 bases at J, with 11 bases between the two ends. The germline gives CDR1 MNHEY, CDR2 SMNVEV (reference sequence). As DNA, the CDR3 is TGTGCCATAGGTTTCACTAGCACAGATACGCAGTATTTT. Translation: CAIGFTSTDTQYF.

This chain uses TRBV19 with TRBJ1-5, with a weak D call TRBD1 (5 bases). V lost 7 bases and J 7 bases, leaving 17 bases between the germline ends. The CDR3 extends over 14 amino acids. The germline V gene has CDR1 LNHDA and CDR2 SQIVND (reference sequence). CDR3 nucleotide sequence: TGTGCCAGTAACTGGGGGGAGGGTGGGCAGCCCCAGCATTTT. Translated, it gives CASNWGEGGQPQHF.

The gene calls are TRBV5-1 and TRBJ1-2, with 10 bases fitting TRBD1. Germline CDR1 SGHRS, CDR2 YFSETQ. This CDR3 has 15 residues. With V trimmed by 3 bases and J by 6 bases, 8 bases remained unmatched. The DNA for the CDR3 is TGCGCCAGCAGCTCCACCGTGACAGGGGGCCATGGCTACACCTTC. Amino acid sequence: CASSSTVTGGHGYTF.

The V call is TRBV3-1 (or the pseudogene TRBV3-2), the J call TRBJ2-6, with no clear D. The CDR3 length is 18 residues. V lost 1 base to trimming and J lost 1 base, with 14 bases between them. In germline, CDR1 is LGHDT, CDR2 YNNKEL (reference sequence). The CDR3 DNA follows: TGTGCCAGCAGCCAAGCCTTTTTTCGAGGATCTGGGGCCAACGTCCTGACTTTC. The encoded protein is CASSQAFFRGSGANVLTF.

The gene calls are TRBV2 and TRBJ1-2, with 7 bases matching TRBD1. V dropped 10 bases and J dropped 0; count of bases not matched to a gene: 8. CDR1 is SNHLY, CDR2 FYNNEI, per germline. The CDR3 is 14 amino acids. CDR3 nucleotides: TGTGCCACCCAAGTGGACAGGCCTAACTATGGCTACACCTTC. Protein product: CATQVDRPNYGYTF.

V gene TRBV29-1 combines with J gene TRBJ2-1, with 8 positions matching TRBD2. The CDR3 spans 14 residues. The ends lost 6 bases at V and 2 bases at J; junction bases unmatched: 6. CDR1 SQVTM and CDR2 ANQGSEA come from the germline V gene. DNA for the CDR3: TGCAGCGTCGCGGGGGGCGGGACCTACAATGAGCAGTTCTTC. Its translation: CSVAGGGTYNEQFF.

The chain has TRBV28 and TRBJ1-1; 12 nucleotides match TRBD1. The CDR3 is made up of 13 amino acids. Germline trimming cut 6 bases from V and 10 bases from J; bases unmatched to any gene: 6. Germline loops: CDR1 MDHEN, CDR2 SYDVKM. CDR3 nucleotides: TGTGCCAGCAGCCGGGACAGGGGGCGATTAGCTTTCTTT. Its protein is CASSRDRGRLAFF.

This chain connects TRBV11-2 to TRBJ1-4, with unresolved D. The CDR3 extends over 15 amino acids. The germline gives CDR1 SGHAT, CDR2 FQNNGV. Trimming pared 1 base from V and 1 base from J, leaving 7 bases between. In nucleotides, the CDR3 is TGTGCCAGCAGCTTAGTGGCGGGAACTAATGAAAAACTGTTTTTT. Amino acid sequence: CASSLVAGTNEKLFF.

V usage is TRBV10-1 and J usage is TRBJ1-1; D ambiguous. This CDR3 has 14 residues. The germline V gene encodes CDR1 WNHNN and CDR2 SYGVQD (reference sequence). V lost 6 bases, J lost 1 base, and 12 bases lay in between. As DNA, the CDR3 is TGCGCCAGCAGCTCGGGCACGGGGAACACTGAAGCTTTCTTT. Amino acids: CASSSGTGNTEAFF.

The CDR3 loop is CATSRVAELGLRYEQYF. DNA of the CDR3: TGTGCCACCAGCAGGGTAGCTGAGTTGGGACTTCGCTACGAGCAGTACTTC. V usage is TRBV15 and J usage is TRBJ2-7, with a weak D call TRBD2 (6 bases). The CDR3 has 17 amino acids. Germline loops: CDR1 LNHNV, CDR2 YYDKDF (reference sequence). Trimming took off 3 bases at V and 3 bases at J, with 21 bases between the two ends.